The 22 T cell receptor beta chains reported below all come from one sample, sequenced in a study of cytomegalovirus exposure and HLA in healthy donors. The PCR used 60 Vbeta and 13 Jbeta primers. Clones were sequenced by immunoSEQ multiplex PCR, and TCRdb holds only the in-frame ones, with some missing. The sample lists more than 130,000 clones; 70% to 85% were seen once. Sequencing used PBMCs. These receptors came from a man in his forties or fifties in good health and CMV-seropositive.

The chain links TRBV9 to TRBJ2-7, with 7 bases that match TRBD2. V shed 0 bases and J 6 bases; nucleotides not matched to a gene: 9. Germline V CDR1 and CDR2: SGDLS, YYNGEE. This CDR3 is 15 amino acids long. CDR3 residues: CASSVGGGRSAEQYF. The DNA for the CDR3 is TGTGCCAGCAGCGTAGGAGGCGGGAGATCGGCCGAGCAGTACTTC.

The chain uses TRBV28 and TRBJ1-2, with D maybe TRBD1 (5 bases). CDR1 is MDHEN and CDR2 is SYDVKM in the germline V gene. Trimming took 1 base from V and 5 from J, leaving 11 bases between them. The CDR3 consists of 14 residues. Here the CDR3 reads CASSLSGGRYGYTF. The CDR3, as DNA: TGTGCCAGCAGTTTATCCGGGGGAAGATATGGCTACACCTTC.

In this sample, this clone turned up once. The V and J genes are TRBV5-5 and TRBJ2-2, with 7 nucleotides matching TRBD1. V dropped 3 bases and J dropped 3; count of bases not matched to a gene: 5. This CDR3 is 15 amino acids long. The germline V gene encodes CDR1 SGHKS and CDR2 YYEKEE (reference sequence). The DNA of the CDR3 is TGTGCCAGCAGCTCCAGACAGGGTTACACCGGGGAGCTGTTTTTT. It yields the protein CASSSRQGYTGELFF.

The chain links TRBV29-1 to TRBJ2-1, with TRBD2 as a possible D gene (6 bases). CDR1 is SQVTM, CDR2 ANQGSEA, per germline. CDR3 length: 13 amino acids. The germline V and J ends were trimmed by 3 bases and 4 bases, with 10 bases remaining between them. CDR3 sequence (DNA): TGCAGCGTTGAGGTGGGAGGTTACAATGAGCAGTTCTTC. It yields the protein CSVEVGGYNEQFF.

The sample holds a few counts of this clone. This chain links TRBV4-1 with TRBJ1-2; TRBD1 might be the D (6 bases). Trimming removed 0 bases at V and 0 bases at J, with 11 bases between. Germline V gene lookup returns CDR1 MGHRA and CDR2 YSYEKL. The CDR3 covers 16 residues. The CDR3 loop is CASSQEDSQPNYGYTF. The CDR3 nucleotides read TGCGCCAGCAGCCAAGAGGACAGTCAACCTAACTATGGCTACACCTTC.

The rearrangement joins TRBV9 to TRBJ2-7; possibly TRBD2 for D (7 bases). The CDR3 is made up of 14 amino acids. Germline V gene data show CDR1 as SGDLS and CDR2 as YYNGEE. Trimming shortened V by 3 bases and J by 2 bases, and 12 bases separated the two germline ends. The CDR3 is CASSGGRGTYEQYF. Here the CDR3 DNA reads TGTGCCAGCAGCGGGGGGCGGGGGACCTACGAGCAGTACTTC.

The chain uses TRBV19 and TRBJ2-7, with 8 positions matching TRBD1. Looked up from germline, CDR1 is LNHDA and CDR2 is SQIVND (reference sequence). The CDR3 contains 12 residues. Trimming removed 6 bases from V and 5 bases from J; junction bases left unmatched: 3. The CDR3 nucleotides read TGTGCCAGTAGCCAGGGGGCCCACGAGCAGTACTTC. Translating it yields CASSQGAHEQYF.

V gene TRBV6-1 combines with J gene TRBJ2-7; D perhaps matches TRBD2 (5 bases). The CDR3 contains 11 residues. From germline, CDR1 is MNHNS and CDR2 SASEGT. V was shortened by 4 bases and J by 4 bases, with 5 bases between the two germline ends. In nucleotides, the CDR3 is TGTGCCAGCAGTGGAGGGTACGAGCAGTACTTC. It codes for CASSGGYEQYF.

The rearrangement joins TRBV19 to TRBJ1-5, with TRBD1 matching over 9 bases. CDR1 is LNHDA, CDR2 SQIVND, per germline (reference sequence). The CDR3 has 14 amino acids. The V gene end was trimmed by 5 bases and the J gene end by 6 bases; junction bases not matched to a gene: 5. In DNA, the CDR3 is TGTGCCAGTAGTGCGGACAGGGGATCTCAGCCCCAGCATTTT. Translating gives CASSADRGSQPQHF.

As regards this clone: The sample holds other DNA sequences that translate to the same CDR3. This chain links TRBV5-1 with TRBJ1-1, with D possibly TRBD1 on 5 matching bases. Trimming removed 2 bases from V and 1 base from J, with 6 bases in between. This CDR3 region has 13 residues. The germline V gene encodes CDR1 SGHRS and CDR2 YFSETQ. The CDR3, as DNA: TGCGCCAGCAGCTTTCAGGGGAACACTGAAGCTTTCTTT. Amino acid sequence: CASSFQGNTEAFF. Supplemented by reference TRBV5-1 and TRBJ1-1, the full variable domain reads KAGVTQTPRYLIKTRGQQVTLSCSPISGHRSVSWYQQTPGQGLQFLFEYFSETQRNKGNFPGRFSGRQFSNSRSEMNVSTLELGDSALYLCASSFQGNTEAFFGQGTRLTVV.

This clone was seen a handful of times. This chain uses TRBV13 with TRBJ2-1; 13 bases are a match to TRBD2. This CDR3 region has 15 residues. Germline values: CDR1 PRHDT, CDR2 FYEKMQ (reference sequence). Trimming took 4 bases from V and 6 from J; bases not matched to a gene: 3. CDR3 nucleotide sequence: TGTGCCAGCAGCTCAAGACTAGCGGGGGGCAATGAGCAGTTCTTC. As protein: CASSSRLAGGNEQFF.

The gene calls are TRBV5-1 and TRBJ2-3, with TRBD1 matching over 10 bases. Germline CDR1 and CDR2: SGHRS and YFSETQ. The CDR3 loop spans 15 amino acids. J gave up 4 bases and V 7 bases, and 9 bases lay outside the gene matches. CDR3: CASARGTGVSDTQYF. DNA of the CDR3: TGCGCCAGCGCCCGCGGGACAGGGGTGTCAGATACGCAGTATTTT.

CDR3 DNA: TGTGCCAGCAGTGTGGGGGGTTGGGCCGAGCAGTACTTC. Its protein is CASSVGGWAEQYF. The V and J genes are TRBV25-1 and TRBJ2-5; possible D gene TRBD2, 6 bases. The last part of the DNA fits TRBJ2-7 better; the J call may be wrong. This CDR3 has 13 amino acids. The germline V gene has CDR1 MGHDK and CDR2 SYGVNS.

V is TRBV30 and J is TRBJ2-7, with 14 bases aligning to TRBD2. The ends lost 4 bases at V and 5 bases at J; junction bases unmatched: 7. The CDR3 is 15 amino acids. Germline CDR1 is GTSNPN and CDR2 is SVGIG (reference sequence). Written as DNA, the CDR3 is TGTGCCTGGACTTTTGGGACTAGCGGGGGCCACGAGCAGTACTTC. Protein sequence: CAWTFGTSGGHEQYF.

The sample holds one count of this clone. This chain uses TRBV11-2 with TRBJ2-7, with no clear D. The germline V and J ends were trimmed by 0 bases and 1 base, with 7 bases remaining between them. The CDR3 sequence is 14 residues long. Germline V gene sequence: CDR1 SGHAT, CDR2 FQNNGV. CDR3 protein: CASSLESFSYEQYF. CDR3 bases: TGTGCCAGCAGCTTAGAATCCTTTTCCTACGAGCAGTACTTC.

This clone came up once. This rearrangement joins TRBV2 to TRBJ2-7, with a possible D match to TRBD2 (5 bases). The CDR3 spans 13 residues. The V gene's germline CDR1 is SNHLY and CDR2 FYNNEI. Trimming cost V 6 bases and J 0 bases, with 9 bases left between them. The CDR3 region is CASRTGGSYEQYF. DNA of the CDR3: TGTGCCAGCAGGACCGGAGGCTCCTACGAGCAGTACTTC.

J is TRBJ1-5 and V is TRBV13; D gene ambiguous. From germline, CDR1 is PRHDT and CDR2 FYEKMQ (reference sequence). V shed 5 bases and J shed 1 base, with 9 bases lying between them. The CDR3 has 14 amino acids. The CDR3 reads CASSSPGSNQPQHF. The CDR3 nucleotides read TGTGCCAGCAGCAGCCCCGGGAGCAATCAGCCCCAGCATTTT. Together with reference TRBV13 and TRBJ1-5, the CDR3 gives the full variable domain: AAGVIQSPRHLIKEKRETATLKCYPIPRHDTVYWYQQGPGQDPQFLISFYEKMQSDKGSIPDRFSAQQFSDYHSELNMSSLELGDSALYFCASSSPGSNQPQHFGDGTRLSIL.

The J gene is TRBJ2-1, the V gene TRBV19, with a possible D match to TRBD1 (6 bases). V lost 7 bases and J lost 3, with 13 bases in between. Looked up from germline, CDR1 is LNHDA and CDR2 is SQIVND (reference sequence). The CDR3 extends over 14 amino acids. The CDR3: CASTLDRFYNEQFF. The DNA of the CDR3 is TGTGCCAGTACCCTGGACAGATTCTACAATGAGCAGTTCTTC. Variable domain in full (rest from reference TRBV19 and TRBJ2-1): DGGITQSPKYLFRKEGQNVTLSCEQNLNHDAMYWYRQDPGQGLRLIYYSQIVNDFQKGDIAEGYSVSREKKESFPLTVTSAQKNPTAFYLCASTLDRFYNEQFFGPGTRLTVL.

The V call is TRBV7-9, the J call TRBJ1-4; 8 nucleotides line up with TRBD1. The V segment lost 5 bases and the J segment 2 bases; nucleotides outside the gene matches: 7. The CDR3 spans 16 residues. Per the germline V gene, CDR1 is SEHNR and CDR2 is FQNEAQ (reference sequence). CDR3: CASSPLRGRTNEKLFF. CDR3 DNA: TGTGCCAGCAGCCCCCTCAGGGGGCGGACTAATGAAAAACTGTTTTTT.

This chain links TRBV7-9 with TRBJ2-1, with 10 bases aligning to TRBD2. Germline values: CDR1 SEHNR, CDR2 FQNEAQ (reference sequence). The CDR3 length is 17 residues. V was clipped by 5 bases and J by 10 bases; unmatched bases: 17. The CDR3 protein is CASSQLAASGSSFEQFF. In DNA, the CDR3 is TGTGCCAGCAGCCAACTAGCGGCTAGCGGGAGTTCTTTCGAGCAGTTCTTC.

CDR3 protein: CASSPVPGTGESGELFF. The DNA for the CDR3 is TGCGCCAGCAGCCCCGTACCCGGGACAGGGGAGTCCGGGGAGCTGTTTTTT. The chain joins TRBV4-1 to TRBJ2-2, with 10 bases that match TRBD1. CDR1 is MGHRA, CDR2 YSYEKL, per germline. This CDR3 has 17 amino acids. V shed 4 bases, J shed 6 bases, and the junction held 11 bases outside the gene matches.

The CDR3 nucleotides are TGTGCCATCGGGGGGGGAAATGGCTACACCTTC. This codes for CAIGGGNGYTF. This chain uses TRBV10-3 with TRBJ1-2, with D possibly being TRBD1 (5 bases). This CDR3 has 11 amino acids. Trimming cost V 8 bases and J 6 bases, with 10 bases left between them. CDR1 is ENHRY and CDR2 is SYGVKD in the germline V gene.